Listed below are T cell receptor beta chains from one sample, sequenced in a study of blood T cell repertoires in COVID-19. TCRdb's table, derived via immunoSEQ multiplex PCR, lists solely in-frame clones and lacks some. The sample yields some 150,000 clones, about 80% seen once. The sample taken for sequencing was peripheral blood. These receptors came from a woman of 80 years or more in a cohort sampled during active or convalescent COVID-19. Each CDR3 is given with its conserved first and last residue. D genes are given only for firm matches. Only some rows state a clone size, as once, few, many or a class for expanded clones.

length	size	D	V	J	CDR3	DNA
12	.	.	TRBV7-8	TRBJ2-5	CASSRTGETQYF	TGTGCCAGCAGCCGCACGGGGGAGACCCAGTACTTC
13	.	.	TRBV24-1	TRBJ2-1	CATSDSRRAPQFF	TGTGCCACCAGTGATTCCAGGAGGGCTCCTCAGTTCTTC
15	.	TRBD2	TRBV7-8	TRBJ2-1	CASSPELAGDDEQFF	TGTGCCAGCAGCCCCGAACTAGCGGGGGACGATGAGCAGTTCTTC
14	once	.	TRBV5-1	TRBJ1-1	CASSVGLMNTEAFF	TGCGCCAGCAGCGTGGGTCTAATGAACACTGAAGCTTTCTTT
14	.	.	TRBV7-3	TRBJ2-3	CASSLTHSTDTQYF	TGTGCCAGCAGCTTAACACATTCCACAGATACGCAGTATTTT
14	.	TRBD1	TRBV28	TRBJ2-2	CASGQGADTGELFF	TGTGCCAGCGGACAGGGGGCCGACACCGGGGAGCTGTTTTTT
15	.	.	TRBV9	TRBJ2-3	CASSEGVSGGSTQYF	TGTGCCAGCAGTGAGGGGGTTTCGGGTGGTTCTACGCAGTATTTT
15	.	TRBD1	TRBV4-1	TRBJ2-7	CASLGTGGAWDEQYF	TGCGCCAGCCTCGGGACAGGGGGCGCCTGGGACGAGCAGTACTTC
15	.	.	TRBV23-1	TRBJ1-5	CASSQSGRARQPQHF	TGCGCCAGCAGTCAATCAGGCAGGGCCCGACAGCCCCAGCATTTT
14	.	.	TRBV7-2	TRBJ1-2	CASSFRTANYGYTF	TGTGCCAGCAGCTTCCGGACAGCTAACTATGGCTACACCTTC
17	.	TRBD2	TRBV18	TRBJ2-3	CASSTRKGTTRADTQYF	TGTGCCAGCTCAACACGCAAAGGGACTACTCGGGCAGATACGCAGTATTTT
16	.	.	TRBV28	TRBJ1-5	CASSLLPGSTGQPQHF	TGTGCCAGCAGTTTATTACCAGGGTCCACTGGTCAGCCCCAGCATTTT
14	.	TRBD2	TRBV2	TRBJ2-3	CASRGGGSTDTQYF	TGTGCCAGCAGGGGCGGGGGGAGCACAGATACGCAGTATTTT
14	.	TRBD1	TRBV7-9	TRBJ1-2	CASSPSGGEYGYTF	TGTGCCAGCAGCCCCTCAGGGGGCGAATATGGCTACACCTTC
16	.	TRBD2	TRBV4-2	TRBJ2-3	CASSQAAGGYTDTQYF	TGTGCCAGCAGCCAAGCGGCCGGGGGGTACACAGATACGCAGTATTTT
15	.	TRBD2	TRBV5-1	TRBJ2-2	CATSLGGTNTGELFF	TGCGCCACCTCCCTCGGGGGGACGAACACCGGGGAGCTGTTTTTT
15	few	.	TRBV28	TRBJ2-2	CASSLAGPNTGELFF	TGTGCCAGCAGTTTAGCGGGGCCGAACACCGGGGAGCTGTTTTTT
14	.	.	TRBV5-1	TRBJ1-2	CASSVQGANYGYTF	TGCGCCAGCAGCGTACAGGGAGCGAACTATGGCTACACCTTC
15	.	TRBD1	TRBV6-5	TRBJ1-5	CASRAPGQGNQPQHF	TGTGCCAGCAGAGCGCCGGGACAGGGGAATCAGCCCCAGCATTTT
16	.	.	TRBV19	TRBJ1-1	CASRAGRLLMNTEAFF	TGTGCCAGTAGGGCGGGACGGCTTCTTATGAACACTGAAGCTTTCTTT